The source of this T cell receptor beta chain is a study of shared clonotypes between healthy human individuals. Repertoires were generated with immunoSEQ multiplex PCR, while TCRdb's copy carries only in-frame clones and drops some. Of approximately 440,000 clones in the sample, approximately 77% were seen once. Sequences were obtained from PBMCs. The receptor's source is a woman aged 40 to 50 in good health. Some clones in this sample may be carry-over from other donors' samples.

The CDR3 is CASTTGNPTF. CDR3 DNA: TGTGCCAGCACGACAGGGAATCCCACCTTC. V gene TRBV7-3 combines with J gene TRBJ1-2; 7 positions agree with TRBD1. Germline V CDR1 and CDR2: SGHTA, FQGTGA. This CDR3 comprises 10 residues. Trimming cost V 7 bases and J 13 bases; bases outside gene matches: 6.